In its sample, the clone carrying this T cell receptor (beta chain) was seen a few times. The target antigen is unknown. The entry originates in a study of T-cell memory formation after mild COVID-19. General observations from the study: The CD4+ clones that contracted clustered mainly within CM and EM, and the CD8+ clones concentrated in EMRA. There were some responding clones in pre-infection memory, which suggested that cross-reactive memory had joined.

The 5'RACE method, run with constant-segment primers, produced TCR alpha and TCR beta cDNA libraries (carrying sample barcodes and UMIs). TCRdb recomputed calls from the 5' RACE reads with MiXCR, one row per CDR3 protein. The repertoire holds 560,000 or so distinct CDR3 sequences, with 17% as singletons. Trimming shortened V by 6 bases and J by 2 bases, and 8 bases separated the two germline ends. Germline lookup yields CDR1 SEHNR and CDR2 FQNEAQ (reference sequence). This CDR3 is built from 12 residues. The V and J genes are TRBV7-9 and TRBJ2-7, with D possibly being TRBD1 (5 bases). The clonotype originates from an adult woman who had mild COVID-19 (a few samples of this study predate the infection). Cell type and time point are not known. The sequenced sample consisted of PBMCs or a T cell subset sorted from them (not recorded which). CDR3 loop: CASRTETYEQYF. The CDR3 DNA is TGTGCCAGCAGGACAGAGACCTACGAGCAGTACTTC.